This T cell receptor (beta chain) was sequenced for a study of blood T cell repertoires in COVID-19. The V gene end was trimmed by 8 bases and the J gene end by 6 bases; junction bases not matched to a gene: 18. CDR1 and CDR2 from the germline V gene are LNHDA and SQIVND (reference sequence). This CDR3 is 17 amino acids long. Method: immunoSEQ multiplex PCR; TCRdb's copy keeps in-frame clones and lacks some. Among over 80,000 clones, less than 90% were seen once, and the ten largest hold 0.95% to 1.5%. This clone showed up just once. The sequenced sample consisted of peripheral blood. The clonotype was recovered from a man at least 80 years old with active or convalescent COVID-19. This chain connects TRBV19 to TRBJ2-1, with 8 bases identical to TRBD1. The CDR3 loop is CASDSTSRQGKGNEQFF. In DNA form, the CDR3 reads TGTGCCAGTGACAGCACTTCGAGACAGGGGAAGGGCAATGAGCAGTTCTTC.